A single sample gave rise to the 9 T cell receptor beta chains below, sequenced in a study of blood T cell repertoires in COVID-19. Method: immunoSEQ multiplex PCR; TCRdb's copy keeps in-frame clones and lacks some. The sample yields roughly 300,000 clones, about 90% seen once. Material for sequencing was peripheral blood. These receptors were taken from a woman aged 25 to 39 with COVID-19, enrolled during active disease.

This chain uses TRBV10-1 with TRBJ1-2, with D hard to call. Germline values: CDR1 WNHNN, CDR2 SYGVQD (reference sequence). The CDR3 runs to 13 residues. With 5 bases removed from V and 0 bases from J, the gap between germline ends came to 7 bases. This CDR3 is CASSMLANYGYTF. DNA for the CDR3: TGCGCCAGCAGTATGCTAGCTAACTATGGCTACACCTTC.

The CDR3 DNA follows: TGCGCCAGCAGCTTGGCCTCGGGACAGGGCTCTTCACCCCTCCACTTT. Translated: CASSLASGQGSSPLHF. V is TRBV5-1 and J is TRBJ1-6, with 9 bases fitting TRBD1. The V and J ends lost 0 bases and 9 bases, in that order; junction bases with no gene match: 7. The CDR3 is 16 amino acids. Germline V CDR1 and CDR2: SGHRS, YFSETQ.

CDR3 nucleotides: TGTGCCAGCAGCCGGGGACAAGACACCGGGGAGCTGTTTTTT. Translated: CASSRGQDTGELFF. V usage is TRBV5-4 and J usage is TRBJ2-2; TRBD1 is a possible D gene (6 bases). The V and J ends lost 4 bases and 3 bases respectively, with 10 bases between them. Per germline, CDR1 SGHNT and CDR2 YYREEE (reference sequence). The CDR3 spans 14 residues.

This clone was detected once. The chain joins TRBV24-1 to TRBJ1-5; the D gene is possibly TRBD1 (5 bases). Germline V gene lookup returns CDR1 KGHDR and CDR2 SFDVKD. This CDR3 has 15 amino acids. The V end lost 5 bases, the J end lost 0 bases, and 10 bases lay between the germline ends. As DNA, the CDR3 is TGTGCCACCAGTGCCTCGCAGGGTAGCAATCAGCCCCAGCATTTT. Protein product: CATSASQGSNQPQHF.

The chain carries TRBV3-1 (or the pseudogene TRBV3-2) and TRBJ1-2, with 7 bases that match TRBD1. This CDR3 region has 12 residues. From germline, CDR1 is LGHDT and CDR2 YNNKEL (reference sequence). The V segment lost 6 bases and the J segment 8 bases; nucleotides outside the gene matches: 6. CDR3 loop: CASSHTGDGYTF. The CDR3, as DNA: TGTGCCAGCAGTCATACAGGGGACGGCTACACCTTC.

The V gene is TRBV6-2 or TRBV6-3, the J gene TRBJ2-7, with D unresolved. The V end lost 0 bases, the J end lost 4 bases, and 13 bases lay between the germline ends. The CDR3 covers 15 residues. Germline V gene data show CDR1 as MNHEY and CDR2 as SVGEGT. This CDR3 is CASSYSIVQYYEQYF. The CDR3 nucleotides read TGTGCCAGCAGTTACTCGATTGTCCAGTATTACGAGCAGTACTTC.

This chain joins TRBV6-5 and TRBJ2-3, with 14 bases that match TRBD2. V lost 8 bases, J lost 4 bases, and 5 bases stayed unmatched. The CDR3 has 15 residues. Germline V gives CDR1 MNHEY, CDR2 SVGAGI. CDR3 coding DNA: TGTGCCAGCGGACTAGCGGGGGGTAAGGCAGATACGCAGTATTTT. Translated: CASGLAGGKADTQYF.

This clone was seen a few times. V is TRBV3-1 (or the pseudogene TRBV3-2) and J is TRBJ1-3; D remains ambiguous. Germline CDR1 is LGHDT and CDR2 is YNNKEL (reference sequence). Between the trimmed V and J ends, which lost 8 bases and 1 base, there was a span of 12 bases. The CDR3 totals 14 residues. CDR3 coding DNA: TGTGCCAGCCACCCTCGGGGTTCTGGAAACACCATATATTTT. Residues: CASHPRGSGNTIYF.

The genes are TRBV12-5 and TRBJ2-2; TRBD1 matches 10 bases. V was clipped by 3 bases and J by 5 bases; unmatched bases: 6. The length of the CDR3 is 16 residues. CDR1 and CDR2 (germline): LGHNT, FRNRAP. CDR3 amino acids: CASGFGTGVQTGELFF. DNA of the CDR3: TGTGCTAGTGGTTTCGGGACAGGGGTCCAAACCGGGGAGCTGTTTTTT. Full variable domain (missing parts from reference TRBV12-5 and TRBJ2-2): DARVTQTPRHKVTEMGQEVTMRCQPILGHNTVFWYRQTMMQGLELLAYFRNRAPLDDSGMPKDRFSAEMPDATLATLKIQPSEPRDSAVYFCASGFGTGVQTGELFFGEGSRLTVL.